This is a list of T cell receptor beta chains from one sample in a study of blood T cell repertoires in COVID-19. TCRdb keeps only in-frame clones here, not all; method: immunoSEQ multiplex PCR. This sample has roughly 220,000 clones; about 80% occur once, and the top ten carry 3% to 3.5%. Sequencing was performed on peripheral blood. These receptor sequences come from a woman in her thirties who had recovered from COVID-19. CDR3s include the opening cysteine and the closing phenylalanine or tryptophan. The order of the fields is V gene, CDR3 length, D gene, J gene, clone size, CDR3 protein, CDR3 DNA. A D gene is named only where the DNA matches it firmly. Only part of the rows carry a size: once, few, many, or a class if the clone is expanded.

>TRBV19|16|TRBD2|TRBJ2-3|.
CASSVLGLESQDTQYF
TGTGCCAGTAGTGTTCTGGGACTAGAAAGTCAAGATACGCAGTATTTT
>TRBV2|16|.|TRBJ2-2|.
CASSGAPEGDTGELFF
TGTGCCAGCAGTGGGGCCCCGGAAGGGGACACCGGGGAGCTGTTTTTT
>TRBV7-9|18|.|TRBJ1-6|.
CASSSVSDGRSRVSPLHF
TGTGCCAGCAGCAGTGTTTCGGACGGGAGGTCGAGAGTCTCACCCCTCCACTTT
>TRBV5-4|16|TRBD1|TRBJ1-6|.
CASSPGQGEYNSPLHF
TGTGCCAGCAGCCCAGGCCAGGGGGAGTATAATTCACCCCTCCACTTT
>TRBV4-2|17|.|TRBJ1-4|once
CASSQEGSGTGQEKLFF
TGTGCCAGCAGCCAAGAAGGTTCCGGAACAGGACAGGAAAAACTGTTTTTT
>TRBV9|15|.|TRBJ2-7|.
CASSVEGSSPYEQYF
TGTGCCAGCAGCGTGGAGGGGAGCAGCCCCTACGAGCAGTACTTC
>TRBV5-6|15|TRBD1|TRBJ2-1|.
CASSLTTGGQNEQFF
TGTGCCAGCAGCTTAACGACAGGGGGCCAGAATGAGCAGTTCTTC
>TRBV5-5|13|.|TRBJ1-2|.
CASSLVQHYGYTF
TGTGCCAGCAGCTTGGTACAGCACTATGGCTACACCTTC
>TRBV10-1|15|.|TRBJ1-4|once
CASSDGQAENEKLFF
TGCGCCAGCAGTGATGGTCAGGCTGAGAATGAAAAACTGTTTTTT
>TRBV7-3|18|.|TRBJ2-1|.
CASSLVQIGGLGGNEQFF
TGTGCCAGCAGCTTAGTTCAAATCGGAGGCTTGGGGGGCAATGAGCAGTTCTTC
>TRBV19|14|TRBD2|TRBJ2-5|.
CASSIGGSYETQYF
TGTGCCAGTAGTATTGGCGGGAGTTATGAGACCCAGTACTTC
>TRBV6-5|15|TRBD1|TRBJ1-2|once
CASTNGQGAGYGYTF
TGTGCCAGCACTAACGGGCAGGGGGCTGGCTATGGCTACACCTTC
>TRBV7-2|15|TRBD1|TRBJ1-2|once
CASSPGTGFGYGYTF
TGTGCCAGCAGTCCCGGGACAGGGTTTGGGTATGGCTACACCTTC
>TRBV5-1|16|.|TRBJ1-4|.
CASSLGDQGRIEKLFF
TGCGCCAGCAGCTTGGGGGATCAGGGGCGCATTGAAAAACTGTTTTTT
>TRBV9|15|.|TRBJ2-7|once
CASSEGDRSSYEQYF
TGTGCCAGCAGCGAGGGCGACAGGTCCTCCTACGAGCAGTACTTC
>TRBV3-1/TRBV3-2|16|TRBD1|TRBJ2-1|.
CASSQSYGTGGGEQFF
TGTGCCAGCAGCCAGTCCTACGGGACAGGGGGGGGTGAGCAGTTCTTC
>TRBV6-6|15|.|TRBJ1-5|.
CASSTPLTRNQPQHF
TGTGCCAGCAGTACTCCATTAACCCGTAATCAGCCCCAGCATTTT
>TRBV19|14|.|TRBJ2-3|.
CASKSGASTDTQYF
TGTGCCAGTAAATCAGGGGCTAGCACAGATACGCAGTATTTT
>TRBV5-1|16|TRBD2|TRBJ2-7|.
CASSYRTSGMNYEQYF
TGCGCCAGCAGCTACAGAACTAGCGGGATGAACTACGAGCAGTACTTC
>TRBV19|13|.|TRBJ2-1|.
CASIGPPLNEQFF
TGTGCCAGTATCGGTCCGCCCCTCAATGAGCAGTTCTTC
>TRBV24-1|16|TRBD1|TRBJ2-3|once
CATSDPTGSGPDTQYF
TGTGCCACCAGTGACCCGACAGGGTCGGGCCCAGATACGCAGTATTTT
>TRBV5-6|13|.|TRBJ2-5|.
CASSLGHGETQYF
TGTGCCAGCAGCTTGGGGCACGGGGAGACCCAGTACTTC
>TRBV6-1|15|.|TRBJ1-5|.
CASSDLIPNSKPQHF
TGTGCCAGCAGTGATTTGATACCGAATAGCAAGCCCCAGCATTTT
>TRBV13|16|TRBD2|TRBJ2-5|.
CASSIRLAEYQETQYF
TGTGCCAGCAGCATCCGACTAGCGGAGTACCAAGAGACCCAGTACTTC
>TRBV6-2/TRBV6-3|15|TRBD2|TRBJ2-7|.
CASSTIGTSVYEQYF
TGTGCCAGCAGTACCATCGGGACTAGCGTCTACGAGCAGTACTTC
>TRBV28|15|.|TRBJ2-6|.
CASSSVDSGANVLTF
TGTGCCAGCAGTTCAGTCGACTCTGGGGCCAACGTCCTGACTTTC
>TRBV19|15|TRBD1|TRBJ2-7|.
CASSTWGQGPYEQYF
TGTGCCAGTAGCACGTGGGGACAGGGACCATACGAGCAGTACTTC
>TRBV28|15|.|TRBJ1-5|.
CASSLGGLPHQPQHF
TGTGCCAGCAGTTTAGGGGGCCTGCCCCATCAGCCCCAGCATTTT
>TRBV5-1|16|.|TRBJ1-5|once
CASSLVPGLVDQPQHF
TGCGCCAGCAGCTTGGTTCCCGGACTGGTGGATCAGCCCCAGCATTTT
>TRBV7-6|16|TRBD2|TRBJ2-1|once
CASSSRETSGYNEQFF
TGTGCCAGCAGCTCAAGAGAGACTAGCGGATACAATGAGCAGTTCTTC
>TRBV27|14|.|TRBJ2-3|.
CASSSGGYTDTQYF
TGTGCCAGCAGTTCAGGAGGGTACACAGATACGCAGTATTTT
>TRBV10-2|17|.|TRBJ2-7|.
CASSESVTHPGVYEQYF
TGCGCCAGCAGTGAGTCTGTGACCCACCCAGGGGTATACGAGCAGTACTTC
>TRBV5-1|15|.|TRBJ2-1|.
CASSLSGESYNEQFF
TGCGCCAGCAGCTTGTCGGGGGAATCCTACAATGAGCAGTTCTTC
>TRBV18|13|.|TRBJ1-5|few
CASSPSSYQPQHF
TGTGCCAGCTCACCATCCAGTTATCAGCCCCAGCATTTT
>TRBV5-1|14|TRBD1|TRBJ1-1|few
CASSPTGSGTEAFF
TGCGCCAGCAGCCCGACAGGGTCGGGCACTGAAGCTTTCTTT
>TRBV18|14|.|TRBJ2-2|.
CASSSLVGYGELFF
TGTGCCAGCTCGTCACTAGTTGGTTACGGGGAGCTGTTTTTT
>TRBV6-6|16|TRBD2|TRBJ2-1|.
CASREIGERESSEQFF
TGTGCCAGCAGGGAAATCGGAGAGCGGGAGTCTAGTGAGCAGTTCTTC
>TRBV28|13|.|TRBJ2-7|.
CASLTSMSYEQYF
TGTGCCAGTCTAACCTCTATGAGCTACGAGCAGTACTTC
>TRBV7-9|13|.|TRBJ2-3|.
CASSFAGADTQYF
TGTGCCAGCAGCTTTGCAGGGGCAGATACGCAGTATTTT
>TRBV6-1|17|.|TRBJ1-1|.
CASSAWQGFSLNTEAFF
TGTGCCAGCAGTGCATGGCAGGGGTTCTCCTTGAACACTGAAGCTTTCTTT
>TRBV5-1|15|.|TRBJ2-7|.
CASSLGSTGGHEQYF
TGCGCCAGCAGCTTGGGGAGCACAGGCGGCCACGAGCAGTACTTC
>TRBV27|13|.|TRBJ1-1|.
CASSFRENTEAFF
TGTGCCAGCAGTTTTCGGGAGAACACTGAAGCTTTCTTT
>TRBV5-1|14|.|TRBJ2-4|.
CASSWELAKNIQYF
TGCGCCAGCAGCTGGGAGCTAGCCAAAAACATTCAGTACTTC
>TRBV5-1|16|TRBD1|TRBJ2-7|.
CASSFLTGQGHYEQYF
TGCGCCAGCAGTTTTTTAACGGGACAGGGACACTACGAGCAGTACTTC
>TRBV4-1|14|.|TRBJ1-5|.
CASSLSGAGQPQHF
TGCGCCAGCAGCCTCTCAGGGGCGGGTCAGCCCCAGCATTTT
>TRBV5-8|17|TRBD2|TRBJ2-7|once
CASSDPFRGTRQRKQYF
TGTGCCAGCAGCGATCCTTTCCGAGGGACTAGGCAACGAAAGCAGTACTTC
>TRBV5-1|14|.|TRBJ2-7|.
CASSLERSGYEQYF
TGCGCCAGCAGCTTGGAACGGTCAGGGTACGAGCAGTACTTC
>TRBV5-5|15|.|TRBJ1-2|once
CASSFYLAYDYGYTF
TGTGCCAGCAGCTTTTACCTAGCGTACGACTATGGCTACACCTTC
>TRBV28|12|.|TRBJ1-5|.
CASTSENQPQHF
TGTGCCAGCACCTCAGAAAATCAGCCCCAGCATTTT